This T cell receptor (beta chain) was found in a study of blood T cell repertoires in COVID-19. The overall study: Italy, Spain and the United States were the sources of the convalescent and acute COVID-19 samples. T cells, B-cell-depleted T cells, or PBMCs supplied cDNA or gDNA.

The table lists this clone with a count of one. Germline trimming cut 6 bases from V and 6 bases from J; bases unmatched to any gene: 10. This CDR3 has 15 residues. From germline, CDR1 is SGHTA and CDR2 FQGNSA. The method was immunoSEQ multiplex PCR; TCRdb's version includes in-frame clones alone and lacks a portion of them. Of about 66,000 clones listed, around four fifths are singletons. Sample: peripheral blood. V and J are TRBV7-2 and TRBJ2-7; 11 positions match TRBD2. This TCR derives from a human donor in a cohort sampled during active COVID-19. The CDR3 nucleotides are TGTGCCAGCAGTATTAGCGGGAGGGCCCAGGGCGAGCAGTACTTC. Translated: CASSISGRAQGEQYF.